The T cell receptor (beta chain) described here comes from a study of T cell repertoires in cytomegalovirus infection. Across the study: Matching HLA type, along with CMV infection, was indicated by public TCR beta signatures. Whole-study findings and limits: Based on cumulative public TCR beta family frequency, carriers of CMV plus the relevant HLA were identified.

CDR1 and CDR2 (germline): SEHNR, FQNEAQ (reference sequence). With V trimmed by 5 bases and J by 4 bases, 4 bases remained unmatched. CDR3 size: 13 residues. TCRdb reprocessed the reads via MiXCR and lists one record per CDR3 protein. The sample consists of more than 250,000 distinct CDR3 sequences, roughly 13% of them appearing once. Notes on this clonotype: The antigen is not known.

This TCR was sampled from a human donor in good health (CMV status not recorded). Some clones in this sample may be carry-over from other donors' samples. The V call is TRBV7-9, the J call TRBJ1-2, with 7 positions matching TRBD1. The sample comprised PBMCs. The CDR3 loop is CASSEGQIYGYTF. The CDR3, as DNA: TGTGCCAGCAGCGAGGGACAGATCTATGGCTACACCTTC.